These 13 T cell receptor beta chains share one sample of origin, sequenced in a study of post-analysis software for immune sequencing data. Notes on the study in general: Several TRBV segments were more frequent in patients than controls; TRBV5-6, TRBV5-1 and TRBV20-1 belonged to this group.

Unique-molecular-identifier-tagged TCR beta cDNA libraries were used. From the PCR reads, TCRdb called clonotypes with MiXCR, one entry per CDR3 protein. The data show about half a million distinct CDR3 sequences, around 40% seen once. No antigen has been assigned to these receptors. Sequencing was done on a sample of blood. The receptors were sampled from a girl aged 5-17 years with multiple sclerosis.

The DNA for the CDR3 is TGTGCCAGCAGCTGGACTAGCGGTTACGAGCAGTACTTC. Protein sequence: CASSWTSGYEQYF. V and J are TRBV28 and TRBJ2-7; 10 bases line up with TRBD2. Germline-derived CDR1 and CDR2 are MDHEN and SYDVKM. With V trimmed by 6 bases and J by 4 bases, 3 bases remained unmatched. This CDR3 has 13 residues.

This clonotype turned up a few times. The chain links TRBV7-2 to TRBJ2-1; D remains unclear. CDR3 length: 15 amino acids. With 4 bases removed from V and 0 bases from J, the gap between germline ends came to 10 bases. Germline-derived CDR1 and CDR2 are SGHTA and FQGNSA. DNA for the CDR3: TGTGCCAGCAGCTACGACGGTGGCTCCTACAATGAGCAGTTCTTC. This translates into CASSYDGGSYNEQFF.

This clonotype has more than one count but fewer than ten. The chain joins TRBV4-1 to TRBJ2-5, with a weak D call TRBD2 (5 bases). CDR3 length: 12 residues. V was pared by 0 bases and J by 11 bases, with 10 bases between. Germline-derived CDR1 and CDR2 are MGHRA and YSYEKL. For the CDR3, the DNA is TGCGCCAGCAGCCAAGATTCCGGGGAGCAGTACTTC. It specifies CASSQDSGEQYF.

The J gene is TRBJ2-7, the V gene TRBV5-1; D might be TRBD1 (5 bases). The CDR3 is made up of 13 amino acids. V was clipped by 6 bases and J by 3 bases, with 13 bases between them. The V gene's germline CDR1 is SGHRS and CDR2 YFSETQ. The CDR3 protein is CASTGMGSYEQYF. In DNA form, the CDR3 reads TGCGCCAGCACAGGGATGGGTAGCTACGAGCAGTACTTC. Full variable domain (outside the CDR3, taken from reference TRBV5-1 and TRBJ2-7): KAGVTQTPRYLIKTRGQQVTLSCSPISGHRSVSWYQQTPGQGLQFLFEYFSETQRNKGNFPGRFSGRQFSNSRSEMNVSTLELGDSALYLCASTGMGSYEQYFGPGTRLTVT.

This clonotype was picked up a small number of times. The genes are TRBV5-1 and TRBJ2-5, with 11 bases that match TRBD1. The J call is in doubt because the DNA end fits TRBJ2-7 better. Looked up from germline, CDR1 is SGHRS and CDR2 is YFSETQ. This CDR3 spans 15 amino acids. The DNA for the CDR3 is TGCGCCAGCAGCTGGGGACAGGGGGGATGGAGCGAGCAGTACTTC. It is translated as CASSWGQGGWSEQYF.

This clonotype turned up a few times. The chain carries TRBV6-5 and TRBJ2-5, with D tentatively TRBD1 (6 bases). The germline gives CDR1 MNHEY, CDR2 SVGAGI. V was pared by 2 bases and J by 11 bases, with 21 bases between. This CDR3 spans 15 amino acids. CDR3 in amino acids: CASSYPRGDNYGQYF. Written as DNA, the CDR3 is TGTGCCAGCAGTTACCCACGTGGGGACAACTACGGGCAGTACTTC.

The V call is TRBV4-1, the J call TRBJ2-7; 9 bases map to TRBD1. V gave up 4 bases and J gave up 3 bases; unmatched junction bases: 4. This CDR3 has 14 amino acids. Germline assignment: CDR1 MGHRA and CDR2 YSYEKL. For the CDR3, the DNA is TGCGCCAGCAGCCCCGGGGACAGGGACTACGAGCAGTACTTC. This translates into CASSPGDRDYEQYF.

Only a few counts were recorded for this clonotype. The chain is built from TRBV5-1 and TRBJ2-3, with TRBD1 identical over 7 bases. The germline V gene encodes CDR1 SGHRS and CDR2 YFSETQ. This CDR3 is built from 14 residues. With V trimmed by 8 bases and J by 6 bases, 12 bases remained unmatched. CDR3 sequence (DNA): TGCGCCAGTTTACAGGGGAATGTTGAGGATACGCAGTATTTT. It specifies CASLQGNVEDTQYF.

The rearrangement joins TRBV5-1 to TRBJ2-4; D possibly corresponds to TRBD2 (7 bases). The J call may be in error: the DNA end matches TRBJ2-7 better. The CDR3 is 14 residues long. From germline, CDR1 is SGHRS and CDR2 YFSETQ. CDR3 amino acids: CASSPLGGRYEQYF. As DNA, the CDR3 is TGCGCCAGCAGCCCTTTGGGGGGGCGTTACGAGCAGTACTTC.

This chain uses TRBV27 with TRBJ2-5; D uncertain. Germline V CDR1 and CDR2: MNHEY, SMNVEV (reference sequence). The CDR3 has 12 amino acids. Trimming took off 7 bases at V and 4 bases at J, with 10 bases between the two ends. CDR3 sequence reads: CASIGAGETQYF. Here the CDR3 DNA reads TGTGCCAGCATAGGAGCAGGAGAGACCCAGTACTTC.

This clonotype has a handful of counts. Here the CDR3 reads CASSLLAGGPNEQFF. CDR3 in DNA: TGTGCCAGCAGCTTACTAGCGGGAGGGCCTAATGAGCAGTTCTTC. The chain joins TRBV5-6 to TRBJ2-1; 13 nucleotides line up with TRBD2. Losses at the gene ends were 2 bases for V and 7 bases for J; bases not matched to a gene: 3. CDR3 length: 15 residues. Germline CDR1 SGHDT, CDR2 YYEEEE.

The table lists this clonotype with a few counts. The chain joins TRBV7-9 to TRBJ1-3; D call uncertain. Germline V gene data show CDR1 as SEHNR and CDR2 as FQNEAQ (reference sequence). The length of the CDR3 is 15 residues. V was cut by 0 bases and J by 0 bases, with 6 bases left in between. Written as DNA, the CDR3 is TGTGCCAGCAGCTTAGCGGAGATCTCTGGAAACACCATATATTTT. It specifies CASSLAEISGNTIYF.

The chain uses TRBV29-1 and TRBJ2-1; TRBD1 matches 11 bases. This CDR3 is 14 amino acids long. Germline loops: CDR1 SQVTM, CDR2 ANQGSEA. V shed 5 bases, J shed 5 bases, and the junction held 5 bases outside the gene matches. CDR3 loop: CSVRGQGANNEQFF. CDR3 sequence (DNA): TGCAGCGTTCGTGGACAGGGGGCCAACAATGAGCAGTTCTTC.